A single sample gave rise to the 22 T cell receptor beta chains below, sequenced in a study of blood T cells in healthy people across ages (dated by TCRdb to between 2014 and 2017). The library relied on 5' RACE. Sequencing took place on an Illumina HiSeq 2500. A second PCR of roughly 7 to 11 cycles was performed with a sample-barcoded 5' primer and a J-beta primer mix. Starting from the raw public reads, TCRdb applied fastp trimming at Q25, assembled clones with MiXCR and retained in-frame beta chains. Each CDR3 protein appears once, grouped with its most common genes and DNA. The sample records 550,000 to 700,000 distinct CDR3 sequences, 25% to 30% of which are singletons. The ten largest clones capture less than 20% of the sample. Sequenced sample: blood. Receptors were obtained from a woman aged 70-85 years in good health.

In DNA, the CDR3 is TGTGCCAGCAGCTCCCGATATGGGGACAGGGGGCATGGCTACACCTTC. Translated, it gives CASSSRYGDRGHGYTF. This chain links TRBV7-2 with TRBJ1-2; 12 bases are a match to TRBD1. V shed 4 bases and J 6 bases; nucleotides not matched to a gene: 9. CDR1 is SGHTA, CDR2 FQGNSA, per germline. The CDR3 is 16 residues long.

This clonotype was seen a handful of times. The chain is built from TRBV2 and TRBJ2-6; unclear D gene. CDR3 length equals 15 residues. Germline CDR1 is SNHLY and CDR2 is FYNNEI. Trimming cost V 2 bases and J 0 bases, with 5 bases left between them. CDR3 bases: TGTGCCAGCAGTGAAAACAACTCTGGGGCCAACGTCCTGACTTTC. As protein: CASSENNSGANVLTF.

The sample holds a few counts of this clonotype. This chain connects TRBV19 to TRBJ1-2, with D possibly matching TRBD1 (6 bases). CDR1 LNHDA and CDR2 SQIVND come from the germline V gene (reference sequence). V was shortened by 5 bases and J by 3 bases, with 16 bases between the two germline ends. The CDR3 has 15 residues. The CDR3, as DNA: TGTGCCAGTAGTCTGGACAGCCGTTCTCACTATGGCTACACCTTC. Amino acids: CASSLDSRSHYGYTF.

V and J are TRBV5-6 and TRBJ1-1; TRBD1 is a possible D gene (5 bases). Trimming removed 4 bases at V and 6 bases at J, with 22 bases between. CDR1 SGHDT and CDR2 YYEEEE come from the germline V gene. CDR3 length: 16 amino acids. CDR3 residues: CASSPRQSRTRAEAFF. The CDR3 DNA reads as TGTGCCAGCAGCCCGCGACAGTCTCGAACGCGCGCTGAAGCTTTCTTT.

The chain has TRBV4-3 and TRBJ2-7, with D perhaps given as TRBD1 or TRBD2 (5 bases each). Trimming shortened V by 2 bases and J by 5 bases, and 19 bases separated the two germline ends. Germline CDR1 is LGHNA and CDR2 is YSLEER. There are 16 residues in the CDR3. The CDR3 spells CASSQSAGPRTDEQYF. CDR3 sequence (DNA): TGCGCCAGCAGCCAATCAGCAGGGCCACGGACTGACGAGCAGTACTTC.

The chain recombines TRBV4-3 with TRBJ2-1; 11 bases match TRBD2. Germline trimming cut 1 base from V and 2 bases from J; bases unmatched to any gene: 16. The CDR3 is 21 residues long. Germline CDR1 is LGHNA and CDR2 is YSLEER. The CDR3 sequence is CASSQALGRLAGSRAYNEQFF. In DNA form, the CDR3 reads TGCGCCAGCAGCCAAGCCCTTGGTAGACTAGCGGGGTCGAGGGCCTACAATGAGCAGTTCTTC.

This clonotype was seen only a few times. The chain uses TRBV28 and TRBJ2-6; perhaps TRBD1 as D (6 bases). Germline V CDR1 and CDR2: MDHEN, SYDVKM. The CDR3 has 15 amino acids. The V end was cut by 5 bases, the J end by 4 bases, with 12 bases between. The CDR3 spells CASSPNRDGANVLTF. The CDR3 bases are TGTGCCAGCAGTCCTAACAGGGACGGGGCCAACGTCCTGACTTTC.

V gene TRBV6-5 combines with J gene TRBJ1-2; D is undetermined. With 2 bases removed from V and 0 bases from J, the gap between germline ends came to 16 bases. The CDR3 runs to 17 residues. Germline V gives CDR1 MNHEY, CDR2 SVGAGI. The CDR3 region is CASSYLTRDSSNYGYTF. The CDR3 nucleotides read TGTGCCAGCAGTTACCTCACGAGGGATTCATCTAACTATGGCTACACCTTC.

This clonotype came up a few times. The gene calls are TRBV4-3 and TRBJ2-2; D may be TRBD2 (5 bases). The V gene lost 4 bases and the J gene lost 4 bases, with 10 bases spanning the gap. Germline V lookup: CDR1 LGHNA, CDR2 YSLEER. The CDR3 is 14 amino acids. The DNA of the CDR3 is TGCGCCAGCAGCCCAGGTGCGGGCACCGGGGAGCTGTTTTTT. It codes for CASSPGAGTGELFF.

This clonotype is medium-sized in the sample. For the CDR3, the DNA is TGTGCCAGCAGCTTGGCCGGCGGCGGGAATGTATTTCAGCCCCAGCATTTT. Its translation is CASSLAGGGNVFQPQHF. This rearrangement joins TRBV5-5 to TRBJ1-5, with D unresolved. CDR1 and CDR2 from the germline V gene are SGHKS and YYEKEE (reference sequence). Trimming removed 0 bases from V and 6 bases from J, with 19 bases in between. The CDR3 length is 17 residues.

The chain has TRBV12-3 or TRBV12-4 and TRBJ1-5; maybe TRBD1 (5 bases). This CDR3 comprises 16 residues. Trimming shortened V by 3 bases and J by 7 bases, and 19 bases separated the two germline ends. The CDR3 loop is CASSFLTPGFLQPQHF. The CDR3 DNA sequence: TGTGCCAGCAGTTTCTTAACACCAGGGTTCTTGCAGCCCCAGCATTTT.

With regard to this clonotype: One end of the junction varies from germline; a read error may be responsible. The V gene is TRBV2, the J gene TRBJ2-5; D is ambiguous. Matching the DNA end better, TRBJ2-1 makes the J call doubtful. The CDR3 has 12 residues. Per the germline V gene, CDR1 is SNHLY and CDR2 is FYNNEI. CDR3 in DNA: TGTGCCGGCAGTTCAAACTGGTATGAGCAGTTCTTC. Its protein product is CAGSSNWYEQFF.

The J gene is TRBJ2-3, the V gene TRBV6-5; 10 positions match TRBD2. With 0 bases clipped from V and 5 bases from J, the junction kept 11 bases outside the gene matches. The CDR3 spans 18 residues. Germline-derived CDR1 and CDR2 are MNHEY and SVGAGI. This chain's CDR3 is CASSYSRVSGGPGDTQYF. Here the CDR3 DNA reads TGTGCCAGCAGTTACTCGAGAGTTAGCGGGGGGCCCGGAGATACGCAGTATTTT.

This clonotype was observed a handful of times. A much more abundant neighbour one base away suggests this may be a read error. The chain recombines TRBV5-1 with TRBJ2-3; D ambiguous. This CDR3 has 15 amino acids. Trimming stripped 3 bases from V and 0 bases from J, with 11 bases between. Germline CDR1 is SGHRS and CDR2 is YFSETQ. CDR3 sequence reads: CASSSDSPSTDTQYF. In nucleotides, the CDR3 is TGCGCCAGCAGCTCGGATAGCCCTAGCACAGATACGCAGTATTTT.

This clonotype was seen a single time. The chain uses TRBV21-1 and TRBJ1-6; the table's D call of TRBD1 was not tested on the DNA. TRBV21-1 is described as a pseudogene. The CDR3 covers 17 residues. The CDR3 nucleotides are TGTGCCAGCAGCAAAGTACGCTTCCGGGACAGGGGTTCACCCCTCCACTTT. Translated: CASSKVRFRDRGSPLHF.

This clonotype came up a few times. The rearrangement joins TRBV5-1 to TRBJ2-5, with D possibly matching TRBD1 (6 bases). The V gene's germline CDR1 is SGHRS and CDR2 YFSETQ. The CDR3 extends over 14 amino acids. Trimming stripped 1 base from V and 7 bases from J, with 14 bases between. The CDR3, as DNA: TGCGCCAGCAGCTTGTCTGGGGGCCCAGGGACCCAGTACTTC. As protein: CASSLSGGPGTQYF.

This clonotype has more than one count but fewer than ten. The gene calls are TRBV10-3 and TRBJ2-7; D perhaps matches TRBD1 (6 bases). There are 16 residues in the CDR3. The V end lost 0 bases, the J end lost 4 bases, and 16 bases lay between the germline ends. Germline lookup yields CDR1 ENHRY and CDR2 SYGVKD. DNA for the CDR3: TGTGCCATCAGTGAGTCGAACTCGGGACACCGGTACGAGCAGTACTTC. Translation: CAISESNSGHRYEQYF.

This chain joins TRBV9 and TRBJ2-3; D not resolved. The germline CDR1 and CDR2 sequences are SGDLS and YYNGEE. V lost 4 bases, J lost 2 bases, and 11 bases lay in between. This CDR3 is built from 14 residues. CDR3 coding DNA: TGTGCCAGCAGCCGATTTCCCCCCACAGATACGCAGTATTTT. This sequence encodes CASSRFPPTDTQYF.

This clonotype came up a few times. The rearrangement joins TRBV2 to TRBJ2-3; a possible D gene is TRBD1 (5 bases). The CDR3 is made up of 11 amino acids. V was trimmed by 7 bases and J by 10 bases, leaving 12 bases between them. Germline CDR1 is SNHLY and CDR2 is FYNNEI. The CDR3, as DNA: TGTGCCAGCATGAGACAGACCGCGCAGTATTTT. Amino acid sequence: CASMRQTAQYF.

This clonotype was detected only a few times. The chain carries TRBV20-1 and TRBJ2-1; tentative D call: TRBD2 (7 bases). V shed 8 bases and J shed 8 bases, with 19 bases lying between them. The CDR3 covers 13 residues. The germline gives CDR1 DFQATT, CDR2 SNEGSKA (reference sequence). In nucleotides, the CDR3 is TGCAGTAGGGGGGGGCCTCCGCTGCATGAGCAGTTCTTC. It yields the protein CSRGGPPLHEQFF.

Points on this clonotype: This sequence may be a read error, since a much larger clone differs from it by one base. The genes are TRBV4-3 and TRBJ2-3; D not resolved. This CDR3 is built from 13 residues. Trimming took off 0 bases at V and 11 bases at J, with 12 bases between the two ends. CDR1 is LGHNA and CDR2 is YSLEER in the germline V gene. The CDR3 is CASSQDRSEMQYF. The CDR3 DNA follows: TGCGCCAGCAGCCAAGATCGGTCAGAGATGCAGTATTTT.

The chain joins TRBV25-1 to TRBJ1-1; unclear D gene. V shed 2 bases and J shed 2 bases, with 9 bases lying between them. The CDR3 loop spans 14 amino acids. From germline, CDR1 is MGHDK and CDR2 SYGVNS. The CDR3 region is CASSEIQPNTEAFF. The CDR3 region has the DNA TGTGCCAGCAGTGAAATTCAACCCAACACTGAAGCTTTCTTT.